This entry is about one TCR beta chain. Antigen specificity is unknown. The source of the sample is a study of beta chain features in type 1 diabetes. Expressed TCRB transcripts got sequenced, as all isolated RNA was reverse transcribed. Libraries were prepared by immunoSEQ multiplex PCR; TCRdb keeps only in-frame clonotypes and omits some of them. The sample lists around 200,000 clones, around an eighth occurring once. Findings and limits, study-wide: A potential PCR bias toward shorter templates would be equal in patient and control samples. VDJ junctions from type 1 diabetes patients carried fewer insertions and larger deletions.

CDR3 size: 12 residues. CDR1 and CDR2 (germline): MNHEY, SVGAGI. V and J are TRBV6-5 and TRBJ1-4; D call uncertain. The J call may be faulty, since TRBJ2-2 better matches the DNA end. The sequence came from a woman younger than 30 in good health. The sample was central memory CD4+ T cells from blood. The CDR3 nucleotides read TGTGCCAGCAGTCATACCGGACGGGAGCTGTTTTTT. It codes for CASSHTGRELFF.